The clone carrying this TCR beta chain was recorded many times. V was shortened by 1 base and J by 4 bases, with 4 bases between the two germline ends. Germline V gene sequence: CDR1 LNHNV, CDR2 YYDKDF (reference sequence). The CDR3 has 12 residues. The record originates from a study of Graves' ophthalmopathy and Graves' hyperthyroidism. RNA transcripts yielded amplified TCR beta CDR3 regions. The first-round RT-PCR employed HTBI primers together with the Qiagen OneStep RT-PCR kit. A multiplex PCR was then performed as the second round. TCRdb independently ran MiXCR on the multiplex PCR reads; one entry per CDR3 protein. The sample lists 40,000 or so distinct CDR3 sequences; 45% to 55% were seen once.

V gene TRBV15 combines with J gene TRBJ1-2, with D hard to call. The sequence derives from an adult woman with stable Graves' hyperthyroidism. The sequenced sample was peripheral blood. The CDR3 nucleotides read TGTGCCACCAGCAGAGGGGGCTATGGCTACACCTTC. Its translation: CATSRGGYGYTF.